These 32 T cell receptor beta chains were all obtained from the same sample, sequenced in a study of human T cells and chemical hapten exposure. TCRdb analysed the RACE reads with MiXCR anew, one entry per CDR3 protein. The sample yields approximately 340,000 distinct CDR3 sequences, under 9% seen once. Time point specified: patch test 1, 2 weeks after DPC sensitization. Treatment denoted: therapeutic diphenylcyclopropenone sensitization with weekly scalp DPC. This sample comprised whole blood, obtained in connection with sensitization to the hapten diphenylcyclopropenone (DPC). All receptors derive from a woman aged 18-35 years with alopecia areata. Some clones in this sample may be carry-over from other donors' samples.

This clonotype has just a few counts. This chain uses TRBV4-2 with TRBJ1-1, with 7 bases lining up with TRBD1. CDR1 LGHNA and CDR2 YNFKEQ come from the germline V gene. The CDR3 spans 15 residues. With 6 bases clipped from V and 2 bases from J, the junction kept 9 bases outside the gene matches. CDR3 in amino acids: CASSLGQERNTEAFF. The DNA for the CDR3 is TGTGCCAGCAGTCTAGGACAGGAAAGAAACACTGAAGCTTTCTTT.

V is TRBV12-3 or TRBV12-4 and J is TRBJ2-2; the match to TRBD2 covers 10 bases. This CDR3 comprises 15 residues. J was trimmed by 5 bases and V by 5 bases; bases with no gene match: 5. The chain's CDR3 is CASSLSGGETGELFF. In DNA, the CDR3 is TGTGCCAGCAGTCTGAGCGGGGGGGAGACCGGGGAGCTGTTTTTT.

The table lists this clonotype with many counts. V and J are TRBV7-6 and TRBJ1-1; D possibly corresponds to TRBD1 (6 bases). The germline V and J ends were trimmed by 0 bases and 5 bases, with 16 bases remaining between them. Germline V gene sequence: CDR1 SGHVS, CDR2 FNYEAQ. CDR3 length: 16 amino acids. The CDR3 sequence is CASSLALGGGRTEAFF. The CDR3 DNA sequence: TGTGCCAGCAGCTTAGCGCTGGGAGGGGGTCGAACTGAAGCTTTCTTT.

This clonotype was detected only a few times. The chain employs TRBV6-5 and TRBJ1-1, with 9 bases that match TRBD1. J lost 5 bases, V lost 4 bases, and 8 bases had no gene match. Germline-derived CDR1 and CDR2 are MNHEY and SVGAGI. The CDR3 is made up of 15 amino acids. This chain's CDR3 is CASSSEDRGRTEAFF. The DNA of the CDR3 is TGTGCCAGCAGTTCCGAGGACAGGGGCCGGACTGAAGCTTTCTTT.

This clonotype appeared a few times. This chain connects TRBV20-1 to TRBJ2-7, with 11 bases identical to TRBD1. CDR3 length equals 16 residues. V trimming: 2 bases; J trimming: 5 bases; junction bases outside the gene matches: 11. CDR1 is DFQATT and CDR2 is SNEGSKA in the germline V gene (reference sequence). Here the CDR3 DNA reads TGCAGTGCTAGACCCCCTACCCGGGACAGGGGGAACGAGCAGTACTTC. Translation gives CSARPPTRDRGNEQYF.

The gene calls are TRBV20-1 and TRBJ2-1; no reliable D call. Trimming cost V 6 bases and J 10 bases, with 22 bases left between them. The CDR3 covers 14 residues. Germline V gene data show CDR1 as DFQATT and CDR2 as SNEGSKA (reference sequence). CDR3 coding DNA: TGCAGTGCCCGCAATTGGCCGAGCAGCTACGAGCAGTTCTTC. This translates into CSARNWPSSYEQFF.

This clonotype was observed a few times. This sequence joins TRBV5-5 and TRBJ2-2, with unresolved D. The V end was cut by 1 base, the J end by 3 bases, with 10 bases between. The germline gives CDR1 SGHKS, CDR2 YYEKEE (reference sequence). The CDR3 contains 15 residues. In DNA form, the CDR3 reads TGTGCCAGCAGCTTGTTGGCAGATGACACCGGGGAGCTGTTTTTT. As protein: CASSLLADDTGELFF.

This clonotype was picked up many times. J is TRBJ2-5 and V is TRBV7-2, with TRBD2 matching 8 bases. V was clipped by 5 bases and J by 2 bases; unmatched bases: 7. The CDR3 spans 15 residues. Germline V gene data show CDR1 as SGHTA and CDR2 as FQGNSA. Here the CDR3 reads CASSPPGGRQETQYF. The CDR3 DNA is TGTGCCAGCAGCCCCCCGGGGGGGCGGCAAGAGACCCAGTACTTC.

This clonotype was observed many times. CDR3 amino acids: CASSLTSTDSSYNEQFF. The CDR3 nucleotides are TGTGCCAGCAGTCTCACCTCGACGGACAGCTCCTACAATGAGCAGTTCTTC. The chain is built from TRBV2 and TRBJ2-1; D may be TRBD1 (6 bases). CDR1 is SNHLY and CDR2 is FYNNEI in the germline V gene. The V gene lost 5 bases and the J gene lost 0 bases, with 17 bases spanning the gap. CDR3 length: 17 residues.

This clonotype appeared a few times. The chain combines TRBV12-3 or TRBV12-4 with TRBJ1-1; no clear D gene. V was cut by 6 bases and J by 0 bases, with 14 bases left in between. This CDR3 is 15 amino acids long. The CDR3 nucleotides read TGTGCCAGCAGGAACAGTAAATTCATGAACACTGAAGCTTTCTTT. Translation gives CASRNSKFMNTEAFF.

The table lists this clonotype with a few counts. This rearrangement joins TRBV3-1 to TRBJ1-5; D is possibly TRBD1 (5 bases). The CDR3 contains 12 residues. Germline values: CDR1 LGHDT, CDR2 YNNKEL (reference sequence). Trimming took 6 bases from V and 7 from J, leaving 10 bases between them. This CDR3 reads CASSHGAQPQHF. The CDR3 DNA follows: TGTGCCAGCAGTCACGGGGCGCAGCCCCAGCATTTT. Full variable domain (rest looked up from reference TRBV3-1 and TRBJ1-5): DTAVSQTPKYLVTQMGNDKSIKCEQNLGHDTMYWYKQDSKKFLKIMFSYNNKELIINETVPNRFSPKSPDKAHLNLHINSLELGDSAVYFCASSHGAQPQHFGDGTRLSIL.

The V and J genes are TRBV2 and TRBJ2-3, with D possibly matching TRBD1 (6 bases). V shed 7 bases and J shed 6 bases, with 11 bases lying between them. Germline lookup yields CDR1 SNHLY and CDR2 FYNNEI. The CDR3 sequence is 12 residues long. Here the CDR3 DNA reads TGTGCCAGCACGGCAGGGGCGGATACGCAGTATTTT. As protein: CASTAGADTQYF.

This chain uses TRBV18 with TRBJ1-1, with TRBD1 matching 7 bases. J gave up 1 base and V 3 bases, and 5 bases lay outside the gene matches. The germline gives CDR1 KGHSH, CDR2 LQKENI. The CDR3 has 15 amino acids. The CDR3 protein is CASSPNPGGNTEAFF. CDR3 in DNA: TGTGCCAGCTCACCCAACCCAGGGGGGAACACTGAAGCTTTCTTT.

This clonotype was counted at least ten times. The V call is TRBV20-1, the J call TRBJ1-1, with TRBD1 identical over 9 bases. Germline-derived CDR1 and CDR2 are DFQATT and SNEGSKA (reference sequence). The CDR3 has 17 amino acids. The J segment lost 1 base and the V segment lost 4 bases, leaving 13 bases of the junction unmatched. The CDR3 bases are TGCAGTGCTAAAAGCACTAGGTCGACAGGGGGGAACACTGAAGCTTTCTTT. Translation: CSAKSTRSTGGNTEAFF.

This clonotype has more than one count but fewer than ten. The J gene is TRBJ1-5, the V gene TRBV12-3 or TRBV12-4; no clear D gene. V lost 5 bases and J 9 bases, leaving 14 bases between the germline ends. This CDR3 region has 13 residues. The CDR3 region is CASSPILLGPQHF. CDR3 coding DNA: TGTGCCAGCAGTCCCATTCTGCTCGGGCCCCAGCATTTT.

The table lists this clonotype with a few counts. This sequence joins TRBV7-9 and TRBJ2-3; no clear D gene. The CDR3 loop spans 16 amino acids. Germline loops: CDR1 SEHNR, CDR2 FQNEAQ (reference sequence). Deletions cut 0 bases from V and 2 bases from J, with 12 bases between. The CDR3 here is CASSLAYGSLTDTQYF. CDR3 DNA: TGTGCCAGCAGCTTAGCGTATGGGTCCCTCACAGATACGCAGTATTTT.

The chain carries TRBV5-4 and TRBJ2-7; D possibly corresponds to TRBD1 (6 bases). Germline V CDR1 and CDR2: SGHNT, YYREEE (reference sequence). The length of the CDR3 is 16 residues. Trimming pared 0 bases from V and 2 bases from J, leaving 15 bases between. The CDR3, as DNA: TGTGCCAGCAGCTTGGACCAGGGGCATGTCACCTACGAGCAGTACTTC. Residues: CASSLDQGHVTYEQYF. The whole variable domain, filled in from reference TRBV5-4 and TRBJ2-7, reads ETGVTQSPTHLIKTRGQQVTLRCSSQSGHNTVSWYQQALGQGPQFIFQYYREEENGRGNFPPRFSGLQFPNYSSELNVNALELDDSALYLCASSLDQGHVTYEQYFGPGTRLTVT.

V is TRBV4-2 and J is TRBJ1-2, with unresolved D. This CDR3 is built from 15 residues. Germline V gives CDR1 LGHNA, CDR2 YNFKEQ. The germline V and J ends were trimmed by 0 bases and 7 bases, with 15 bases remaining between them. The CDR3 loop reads CASSQDWKVTAGYTF. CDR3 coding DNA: TGTGCCAGCAGCCAAGATTGGAAGGTGACGGCTGGCTACACCTTC.

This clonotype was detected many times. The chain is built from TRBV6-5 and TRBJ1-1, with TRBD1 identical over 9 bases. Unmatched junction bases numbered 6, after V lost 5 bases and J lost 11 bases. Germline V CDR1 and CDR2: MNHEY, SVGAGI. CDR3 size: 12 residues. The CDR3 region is CASSRDRVGAFF. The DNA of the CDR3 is TGTGCCAGCAGTCGGGACAGGGTAGGCGCTTTCTTT.

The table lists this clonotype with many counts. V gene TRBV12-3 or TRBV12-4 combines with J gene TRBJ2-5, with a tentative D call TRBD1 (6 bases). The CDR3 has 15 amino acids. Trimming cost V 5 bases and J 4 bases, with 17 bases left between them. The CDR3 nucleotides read TGTGCCAGCAGTCTACAGGGCGGACTGGGAGAGACCCAGTACTTC. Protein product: CASSLQGGLGETQYF.

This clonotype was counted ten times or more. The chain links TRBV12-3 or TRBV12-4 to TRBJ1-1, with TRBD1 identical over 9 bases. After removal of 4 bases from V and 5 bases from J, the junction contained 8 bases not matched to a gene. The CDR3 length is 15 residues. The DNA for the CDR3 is TGTGCCAGCAGTTCCCCGGGACAGGGAGGGACTGAAGCTTTCTTT. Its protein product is CASSSPGQGGTEAFF.

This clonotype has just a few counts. The CDR3 DNA reads as TGTGCCAGCAGGGAGGATTTTGGCTACACCTTC. Its translation: CASREDFGYTF. The chain couples TRBV12-3 or TRBV12-4 to TRBJ1-2; no reliable D call. V shed 6 bases and J shed 7 bases, with 9 bases lying between them. The length of the CDR3 is 11 residues.

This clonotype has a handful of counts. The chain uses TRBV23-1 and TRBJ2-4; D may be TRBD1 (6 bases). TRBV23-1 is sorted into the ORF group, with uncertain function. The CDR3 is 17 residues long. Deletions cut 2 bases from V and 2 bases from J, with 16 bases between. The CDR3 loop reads CASSQVRQGLTKNIQYF. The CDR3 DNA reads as TGCGCCAGCAGTCAAGTCAGGCAGGGGTTGACCAAAAACATTCAGTACTTC.

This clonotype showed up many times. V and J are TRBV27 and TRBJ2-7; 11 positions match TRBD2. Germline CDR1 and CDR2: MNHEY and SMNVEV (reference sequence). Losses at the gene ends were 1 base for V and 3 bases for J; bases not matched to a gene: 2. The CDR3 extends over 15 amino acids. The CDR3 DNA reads TGTGCCAGCAGTTTATTCCTAGCGGGGGGCTACGAGCAGTACTTC. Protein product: CASSLFLAGGYEQYF.

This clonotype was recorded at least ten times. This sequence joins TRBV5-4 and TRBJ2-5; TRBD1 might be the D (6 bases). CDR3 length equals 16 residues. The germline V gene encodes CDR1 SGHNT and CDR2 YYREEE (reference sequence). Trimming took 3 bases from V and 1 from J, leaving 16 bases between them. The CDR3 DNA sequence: TGTGCCAGCAGCTCTCCTTTGACAGGTCGCCAAGAGACCCAGTACTTC. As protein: CASSSPLTGRQETQYF.

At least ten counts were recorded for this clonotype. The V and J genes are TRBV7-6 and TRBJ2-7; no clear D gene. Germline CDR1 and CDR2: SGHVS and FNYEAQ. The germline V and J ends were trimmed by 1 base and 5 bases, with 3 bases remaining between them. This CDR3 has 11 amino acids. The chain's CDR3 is CASSLGNEQYF. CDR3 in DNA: TGTGCCAGCAGCTTAGGTAACGAGCAGTACTTC.

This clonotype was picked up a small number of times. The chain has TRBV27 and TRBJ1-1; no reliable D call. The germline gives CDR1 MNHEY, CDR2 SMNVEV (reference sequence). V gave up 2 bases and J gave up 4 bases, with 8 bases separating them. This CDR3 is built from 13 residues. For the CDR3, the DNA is TGTGCCAGCAGTTTACAAGATGGCACTGAAGCTTTCTTT. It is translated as CASSLQDGTEAFF.

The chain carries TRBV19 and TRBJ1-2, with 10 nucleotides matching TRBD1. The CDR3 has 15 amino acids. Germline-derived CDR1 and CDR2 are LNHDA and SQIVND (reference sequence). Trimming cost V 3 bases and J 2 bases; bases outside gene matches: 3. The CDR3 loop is CASSMTGGGNYGYTF. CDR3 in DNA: TGTGCCAGTAGTATGACAGGGGGCGGCAACTATGGCTACACCTTC.

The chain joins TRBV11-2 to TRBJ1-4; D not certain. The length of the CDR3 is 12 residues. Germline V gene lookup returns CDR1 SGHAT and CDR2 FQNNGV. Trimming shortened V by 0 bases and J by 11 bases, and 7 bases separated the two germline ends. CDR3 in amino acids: CASSLEGWKLFF. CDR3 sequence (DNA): TGTGCCAGCAGCTTAGAGGGATGGAAACTGTTTTTT.

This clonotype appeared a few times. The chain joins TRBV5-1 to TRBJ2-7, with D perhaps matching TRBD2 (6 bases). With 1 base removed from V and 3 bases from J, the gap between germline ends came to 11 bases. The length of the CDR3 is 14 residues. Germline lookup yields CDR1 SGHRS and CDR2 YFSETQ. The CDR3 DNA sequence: TGCGCCAGCAGCTTGACGACGGGAGTCTACGAGCAGTACTTC. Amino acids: CASSLTTGVYEQYF.

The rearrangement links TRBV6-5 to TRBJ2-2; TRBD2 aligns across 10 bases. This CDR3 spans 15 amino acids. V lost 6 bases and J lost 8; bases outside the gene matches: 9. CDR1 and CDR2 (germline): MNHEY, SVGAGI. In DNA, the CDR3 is TGTGCCAGCAGCCTCCCTAGCGGGGGCAGGGGGGAGCTGTTTTTT. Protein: CASSLPSGGRGELFF.

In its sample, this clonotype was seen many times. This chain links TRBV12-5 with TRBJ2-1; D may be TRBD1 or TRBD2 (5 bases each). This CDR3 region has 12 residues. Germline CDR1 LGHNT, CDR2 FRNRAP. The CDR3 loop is CAGRSSYNEQFF. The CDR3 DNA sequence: TGTGCGGGACGTTCCTCCTACAATGAGCAGTTCTTC.